Below are 20 T cell receptor beta chains sequenced from a single sample in a study of blood T cell repertoires in COVID-19. Method: immunoSEQ multiplex PCR; TCRdb's copy keeps in-frame clones and lacks some. The table lists roughly 100,000 clones, roughly four fifths of them singletons. The material sequenced was peripheral blood. The receptor source for this set is a man in his 60s with acute or convalescent COVID-19.

Here the CDR3 reads CSVELGEATDTQYF. The CDR3 nucleotides read TGCAGCGTTGAACTAGGGGAAGCGACAGATACGCAGTATTTT. V gene TRBV29-1 combines with J gene TRBJ2-3; weak D call: TRBD1 (5 bases). The CDR3 runs 14 residues. Trimming pared 2 bases from V and 3 bases from J, leaving 12 bases between. Germline CDR1 SQVTM, CDR2 ANQGSEA.

The chain is built from TRBV3-1 (or the pseudogene TRBV3-2) and TRBJ2-1, with 10 nucleotides matching TRBD2. Germline values: CDR1 LGHDT, CDR2 YNNKEL (reference sequence). The CDR3 has 15 residues. Trimming took 6 bases from V and 10 from J; bases not matched to a gene: 12. The CDR3 loop reads CASRLASGGGGEQFF. CDR3 DNA sequence: TGTGCCAGCAGACTTGCTAGCGGGGGAGGGGGCGAGCAGTTCTTC.

This clone turned up a few times. The CDR3 nucleotides read TGTGCCAGCAGCGCTACGCGGAGCTCCTACAATGAGCAGTTCTTC. This encodes CASSATRSSYNEQFF. V usage is TRBV2 and J usage is TRBJ2-1, with D unresolved. Trimming took off 6 bases at V and 0 bases at J, with 12 bases between the two ends. Germline V CDR1 and CDR2: SNHLY, FYNNEI. The CDR3 spans 15 residues.

V gene TRBV21-1 combines with J gene TRBJ1-2; the tabulated D call, TRBD1, remains unverified against the DNA. TRBV21-1 is classified as a pseudogene. This CDR3 contains 16 residues. CDR3 nucleotides: TGTGCCAGCAGCAAAGCCGGACAGGGGGGAGCTTATGGCTACACCTTC. It encodes CASSKAGQGGAYGYTF.

This clone occurred a few times. V usage is TRBV4-3 and J usage is TRBJ1-4; tentatively, D is TRBD1 (6 bases). Between the trimmed V and J ends, which lost 3 bases and 6 bases, there was a span of 17 bases. The CDR3 has 16 amino acids. Germline CDR1 and CDR2: LGHNA and YSLEER. The CDR3: CASSQDLRGLDEKLFF. DNA of the CDR3: TGCGCCAGCAGCCAGGATCTCAGGGGATTAGATGAAAAACTGTTTTTT.

The rearrangement joins TRBV19 to TRBJ2-1, with 9 nucleotides matching TRBD2. The CDR3 covers 17 residues. V was pared by 0 bases and J by 7 bases, with 10 bases of the junction left unmatched. CDR1 is LNHDA, CDR2 SQIVND, per germline (reference sequence). CDR3 in amino acids: CASSIELGLAGGNEQFF. The DNA of the CDR3 is TGTGCCAGTAGTATAGAATTGGGACTAGCCGGTGGGAATGAGCAGTTCTTC.

CDR3 protein: CASSLARLAVEQFF. The CDR3 coding sequence is TGTGCCAGCAGCTTAGCGCGGCTAGCGGTTGAGCAGTTCTTC. This chain connects TRBV7-8 to TRBJ2-1, with 7 positions matching TRBD2. Germline loops: CDR1 SGHVS, CDR2 FQNEAQ. J was trimmed by 9 bases and V by 0 bases; bases with no gene match: 5. This CDR3 comprises 14 residues.

This rearrangement joins TRBV10-3 to TRBJ1-1; 8 nucleotides line up with TRBD1. V was clipped by 8 bases and J by 5 bases; unmatched bases: 7. CDR3 length: 13 residues. CDR1 is ENHRY and CDR2 is SYGVKD in the germline V gene. The CDR3 DNA reads as TGTGCCATCGGCGCCAGGGGGCTTACTGAAGCTTTCTTT. Amino acids: CAIGARGLTEAFF.

The chain has TRBV11-2 and TRBJ1-1, with unresolved D. Germline CDR1 reads SGHAT; CDR2 reads FQNNGV. There are 15 residues in the CDR3. V shed 0 bases and J shed 1 base, with 9 bases lying between them. CDR3 sequence reads: CASSLDFSGNTEAFF. The CDR3 DNA is TGTGCCAGCAGCTTAGATTTTTCGGGGAACACTGAAGCTTTCTTT. Based on the CDR3 plus reference TRBV11-2 and TRBJ1-1, the full variable domain is EAGVAQSPRYKIIEKRQSVAFWCNPISGHATLYWYQQILGQGPKLLIQFQNNGVVDDSQLPKDRFSAERLKGVDSTLKIQPAKLEDSAVYLCASSLDFSGNTEAFFGQGTRLTVV.

The chain links TRBV19 to TRBJ2-2; D not certain. Germline CDR1 reads LNHDA; CDR2 reads SQIVND (reference sequence). CDR3 length: 15 residues. V was pared by 1 base and J by 3 bases, with 9 bases between. The CDR3 coding sequence is TGTGCCAGTAGTATAGTGTTTCTAGACACCGGGGAGCTGTTTTTT. Translating it yields CASSIVFLDTGELFF.

The V call is TRBV28, the J call TRBJ1-5; unclear D gene. Trimming stripped 4 bases from V and 0 bases from J, with 4 bases between. CDR3 length: 13 residues. Germline values: CDR1 MDHEN, CDR2 SYDVKM. The DNA of the CDR3 is TGTGCCAGCAGTTACAGTAGCAATCAGCCCCAGCATTTT. It translates to CASSYSSNQPQHF.

This clone has ten or more counts. The DNA of the CDR3 is TGTGCCAGTAGTATTCGGCCAGGCCGGAACACTGAAGCTTTCTTT. The encoded protein is CASSIRPGRNTEAFF. The chain links TRBV19 to TRBJ1-1; D gene uncertain. The germline V and J ends were trimmed by 3 bases and 1 base, with 12 bases remaining between them. This CDR3 is built from 15 residues. Germline CDR1 is LNHDA and CDR2 is SQIVND (reference sequence).

V gene TRBV5-6 combines with J gene TRBJ2-3; a possible D gene is TRBD2 (5 bases). Per germline, CDR1 SGHDT and CDR2 YYEEEE. Trimming took 9 bases from V and 0 from J, leaving 14 bases between them. This CDR3 comprises 14 residues. CDR3 in amino acids: CATLRAGSTDTQYF. The CDR3, as DNA: TGTGCCACCTTGAGGGCGGGCAGCACAGATACGCAGTATTTT.

This rearrangement joins TRBV7-8 to TRBJ1-1; possibly TRBD1 for D (5 bases). The germline gives CDR1 SGHVS, CDR2 FQNEAQ. The CDR3 runs to 14 residues. V gave up 1 base and J gave up 5 bases, with 11 bases separating them. Here the CDR3 reads CASSLVGGRTEAFF. The CDR3 bases are TGTGCCAGCAGCTTAGTGGGGGGAAGGACTGAAGCTTTCTTT.

This rearrangement joins TRBV11-3 to TRBJ2-1; D is uncertain. Per the germline V gene, CDR1 is SGHNT and CDR2 is YENEEA. This CDR3 has 15 amino acids. V lost 5 bases to trimming and J lost 7 bases, with 18 bases between them. The CDR3, as DNA: TGTGCCAGCAGCCCACGACTCTCCGATTTTAATGAGCAGTTCTTC. It encodes CASSPRLSDFNEQFF.

This chain connects TRBV7-8 to TRBJ1-4; D is unresolved. The CDR3 runs 16 residues. V lost 4 bases and J lost 6, with 18 bases in between. Germline values: CDR1 SGHVS, CDR2 FQNEAQ. The CDR3 protein is CASSSLLDPAHEKLFF. The CDR3 DNA is TGTGCCAGCAGCTCACTTCTAGACCCGGCCCATGAAAAACTGTTTTTT.

CDR3 in amino acids: CASSTVRTSPTNEQFF. CDR3 in DNA: TGTGCCAGCAGCACCGTTCGGACTAGTCCAACCAATGAGCAGTTCTTC. V usage is TRBV13 and J usage is TRBJ2-1; 7 bases are a match to TRBD2. The CDR3 length is 16 residues. Germline CDR1 is PRHDT and CDR2 is FYEKMQ (reference sequence). V was pared by 5 bases and J by 6 bases, with 13 bases of the junction left unmatched.

The chain has TRBV7-9 and TRBJ1-5; D may be TRBD1 (6 bases). Per germline, CDR1 SEHNR and CDR2 FQNEAQ (reference sequence). CDR3 length: 14 residues. The V end was cut by 3 bases, the J end by 1 base, with 7 bases between. CDR3 sequence (DNA): TGTGCCAGCAGCTTCCAGGGGAGCAATCAGCCCCAGCATTTT. It codes for CASSFQGSNQPQHF. The complete variable domain, with remaining parts taken from reference TRBV7-9 and TRBJ1-5, reads DTGVSQNPRHKITKRGQNVTFRCDPISEHNRLYWYRQTLGQGPEFLTYFQNEAQLEKSRLLSDRFSAERPKGSFSTLEIQRTEQGDSAMYLCASSFQGSNQPQHFGDGTRLSIL.

The chain recombines TRBV12-5 with TRBJ2-1; 10 bases are shared with TRBD1. Germline lookup yields CDR1 LGHNT and CDR2 FRNRAP. V gave up 5 bases and J gave up 12 bases; unmatched junction bases: 10. The CDR3 extends over 14 amino acids. The CDR3 DNA sequence: TGTGCTAGTGGTCCGGCCGGGACAGGGGCACGGCAGTTCTTC. It translates to CASGPAGTGARQFF.

CDR3 coding DNA: TGTGCCTGGAGTTCAGACAGGGGGTACACCGGGGAGCTGTTTTTT. This sequence encodes CAWSSDRGYTGELFF. The chain carries TRBV30 and TRBJ2-2, with TRBD1 matching over 9 bases. This CDR3 contains 15 residues. With V trimmed by 2 bases and J by 3 bases, 4 bases remained unmatched. Germline V gene sequence: CDR1 GTSNPN, CDR2 SVGIG (reference sequence).